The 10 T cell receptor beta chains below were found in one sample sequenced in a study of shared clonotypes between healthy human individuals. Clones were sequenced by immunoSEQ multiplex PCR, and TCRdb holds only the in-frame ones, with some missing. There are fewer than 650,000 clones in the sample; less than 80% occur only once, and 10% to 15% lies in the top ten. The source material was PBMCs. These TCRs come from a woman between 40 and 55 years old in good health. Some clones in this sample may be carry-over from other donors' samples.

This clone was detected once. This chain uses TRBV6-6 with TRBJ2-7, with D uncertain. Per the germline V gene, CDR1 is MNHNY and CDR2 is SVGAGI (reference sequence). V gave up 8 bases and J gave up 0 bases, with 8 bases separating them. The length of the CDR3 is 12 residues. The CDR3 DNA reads TGTGCCAGCGTGGGATACTCCTACGAGCAGTACTTC. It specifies CASVGYSYEQYF.

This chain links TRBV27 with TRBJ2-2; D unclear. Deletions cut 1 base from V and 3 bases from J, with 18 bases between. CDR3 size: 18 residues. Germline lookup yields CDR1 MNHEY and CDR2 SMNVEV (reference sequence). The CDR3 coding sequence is TGTGCCAGCAGTTTATTTCCCCGGCCAGATAGGGACACCGGGGAGCTGTTTTTT. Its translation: CASSLFPRPDRDTGELFF.

The CDR3 sequence is CASSRTSGASYEQYF. CDR3 bases: TGTGCCAGCTCACGGACTAGCGGGGCCTCCTACGAGCAGTACTTC. V is TRBV18 and J is TRBJ2-7, with TRBD2 matching 12 bases. The V segment lost 4 bases and the J segment 0 bases; nucleotides outside the gene matches: 1. Germline CDR1 and CDR2: KGHSH and LQKENI. This CDR3 is 15 amino acids long.

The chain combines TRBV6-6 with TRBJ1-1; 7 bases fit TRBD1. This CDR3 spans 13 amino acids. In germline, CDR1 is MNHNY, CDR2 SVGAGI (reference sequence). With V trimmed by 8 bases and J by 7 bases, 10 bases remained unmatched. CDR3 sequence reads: CASQTGNIVEAFF. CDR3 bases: TGTGCCAGCCAGACAGGGAATATCGTTGAAGCTTTCTTT.

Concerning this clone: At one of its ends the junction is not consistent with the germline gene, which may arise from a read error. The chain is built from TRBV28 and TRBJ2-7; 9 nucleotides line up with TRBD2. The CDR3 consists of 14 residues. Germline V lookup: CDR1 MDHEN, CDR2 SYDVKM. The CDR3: CASSLSGGLYERYF. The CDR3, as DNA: TGTGCCAGCAGTCTTAGCGGGGGACTATACGAGCGGTACTTC.

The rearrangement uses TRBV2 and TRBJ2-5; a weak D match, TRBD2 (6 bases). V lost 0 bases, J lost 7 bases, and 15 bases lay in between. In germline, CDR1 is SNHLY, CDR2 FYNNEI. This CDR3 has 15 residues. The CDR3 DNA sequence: TGTGCCAGCAGTGAAGCGCTTTCGGGGGTTGCGACCCAGTACTTC. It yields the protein CASSEALSGVATQYF.

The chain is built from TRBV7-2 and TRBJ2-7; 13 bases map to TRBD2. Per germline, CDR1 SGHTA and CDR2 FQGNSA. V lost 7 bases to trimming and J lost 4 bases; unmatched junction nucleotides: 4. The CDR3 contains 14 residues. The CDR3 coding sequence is TGTGCCAGCACCCGGACTAGCGGGAGATACGAGCAGTACTTC. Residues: CASTRTSGRYEQYF. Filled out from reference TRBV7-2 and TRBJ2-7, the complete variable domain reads GAGVSQSPSNKVTEKGKDVELRCDPISGHTALYWYRQSLGQGLEFLIYFQGNSAPDKSGLPSDRFSAERTGGSVSTLTIQRTQQEDSAVYLCASTRTSGRYEQYFGPGTRLTVT.

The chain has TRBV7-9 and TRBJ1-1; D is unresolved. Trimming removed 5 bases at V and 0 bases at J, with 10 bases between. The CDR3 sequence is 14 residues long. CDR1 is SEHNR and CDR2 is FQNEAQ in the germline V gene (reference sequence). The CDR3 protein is CASSPRELNTEAFF. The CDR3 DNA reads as TGTGCCAGCAGCCCCCGGGAGCTGAACACTGAAGCTTTCTTT.

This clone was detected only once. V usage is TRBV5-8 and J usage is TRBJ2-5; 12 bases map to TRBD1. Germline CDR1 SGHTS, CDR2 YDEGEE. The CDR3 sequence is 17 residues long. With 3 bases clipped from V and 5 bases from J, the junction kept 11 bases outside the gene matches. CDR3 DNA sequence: TGTGCCAGCAGCTGGCGCCCGGGACAGGGGGCGCGGGAGACCCAGTACTTC. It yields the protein CASSWRPGQGARETQYF.

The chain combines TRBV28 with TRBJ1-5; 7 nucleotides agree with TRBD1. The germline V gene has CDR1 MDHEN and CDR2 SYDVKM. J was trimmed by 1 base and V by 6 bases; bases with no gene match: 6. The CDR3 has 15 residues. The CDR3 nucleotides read TGTGCCAGCAGGAGGCAGGGGGGAAGCAATCAGCCCCAGCATTTT. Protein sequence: CASRRQGGSNQPQHF.